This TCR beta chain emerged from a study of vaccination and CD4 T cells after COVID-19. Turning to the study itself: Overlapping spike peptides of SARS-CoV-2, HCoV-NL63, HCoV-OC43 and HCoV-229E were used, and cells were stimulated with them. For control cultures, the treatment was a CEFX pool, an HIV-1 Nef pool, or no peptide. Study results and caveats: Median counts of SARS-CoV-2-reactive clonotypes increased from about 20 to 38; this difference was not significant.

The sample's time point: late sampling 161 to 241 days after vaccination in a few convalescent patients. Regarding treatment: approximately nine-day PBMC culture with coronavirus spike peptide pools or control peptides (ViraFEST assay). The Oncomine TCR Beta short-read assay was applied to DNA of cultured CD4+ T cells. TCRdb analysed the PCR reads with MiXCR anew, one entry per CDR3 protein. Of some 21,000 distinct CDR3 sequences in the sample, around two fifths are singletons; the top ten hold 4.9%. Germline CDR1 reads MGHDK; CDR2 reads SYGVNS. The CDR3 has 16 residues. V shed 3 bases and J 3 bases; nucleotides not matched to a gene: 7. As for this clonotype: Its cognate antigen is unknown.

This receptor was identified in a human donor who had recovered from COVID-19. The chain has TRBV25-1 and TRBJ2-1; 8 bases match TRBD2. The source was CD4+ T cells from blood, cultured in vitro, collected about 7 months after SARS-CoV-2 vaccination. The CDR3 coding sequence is TGTGCCAGCAGTGATCTGACGGGGGGGATCTACAATGAGCAGTTCTTC. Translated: CASSDLTGGIYNEQFF. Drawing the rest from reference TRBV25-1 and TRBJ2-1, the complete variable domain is EADIYQTPRYLVIGTGKKITLECSQTMGHDKMYWYQQDPGMELHLIHYSYGVNSTEKGDLSSESTVSRIRTEHFPLTLESARPSHTSQYLCASSDLTGGIYNEQFFGPGTRLTVL.